This record covers a single T cell receptor beta chain. This sample stems from a study of blood T cell repertoires in COVID-19. In the study overall: The study drew acute and convalescent COVID-19 samples from the United States, Italy and Spain. Sample material is recorded as cDNA or gDNA derived from T cells, B-cell-depleted T cells, or PBMCs.

This CDR3 comprises 16 residues. J gave up 3 bases and V 4 bases, and 7 bases lay outside the gene matches. Germline V lookup: CDR1 MDHEN, CDR2 SYDVKM. Ages ranged from roughly 18 to 100 years, with residence in about two dozen US areas. Participants had their cohort set by participant-reported clinical history. The table came from immunoSEQ multiplex PCR; TCRdb's copy has only in-frame clones and leaves some out. This sample has 250,000 or so clones; 85% to 90% occur once, and the top ten carry 4.1%. This chain uses TRBV28 with TRBJ2-3; 10 bases match TRBD1. The receptor's source is a woman aged 25 to 39 with acute COVID-19. Sequencing was carried out using PBMCs or T cells enriched from blood (not recorded which). This CDR3 reads CASSSLGTGATDTQYF. In nucleotides, the CDR3 is TGTGCCAGCAGTTCTCTGGGGACAGGGGCGACAGATACGCAGTATTTT.